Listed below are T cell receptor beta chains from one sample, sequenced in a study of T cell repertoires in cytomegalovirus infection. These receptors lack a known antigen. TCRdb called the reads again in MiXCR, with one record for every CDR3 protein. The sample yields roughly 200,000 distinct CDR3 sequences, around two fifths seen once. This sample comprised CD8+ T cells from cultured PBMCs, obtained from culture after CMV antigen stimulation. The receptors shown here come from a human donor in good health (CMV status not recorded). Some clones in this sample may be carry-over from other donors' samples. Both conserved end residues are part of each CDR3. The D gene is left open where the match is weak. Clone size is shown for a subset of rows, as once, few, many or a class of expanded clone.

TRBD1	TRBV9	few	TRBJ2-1	TGTGCCAGCAGCGTAGTTGGGACAGGGGGCCTAGGGTCCTACAATGAGCAGTTCTTC	CASSVVGTGGLGSYNEQFF
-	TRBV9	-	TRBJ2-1	TGTGCCAGCAGCCGGGACATCGACAATGAGCAGTTCTTC	CASSRDIDNEQFF
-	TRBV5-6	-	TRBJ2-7	TGTGCCAGCAGCCCGACGGGACTTACCACCTACGAGCAGTACTTC	CASSPTGLTTYEQYF
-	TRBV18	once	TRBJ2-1	TGTGCCAGCTCACTGACCCCCAGGGGCAACTACAATGAGCAGTTCTTC	CASSLTPRGNYNEQFF
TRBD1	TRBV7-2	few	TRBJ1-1	TGTGCCAGCAGCCAGGACAGGGGGAATGAAGCTTTCTTT	CASSQDRGNEAFF
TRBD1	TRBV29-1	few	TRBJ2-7	TGCAGCGTTCCACAGGGGGCTCCCCCAAACTACGAGCAGTACTTC	CSVPQGAPPNYEQYF
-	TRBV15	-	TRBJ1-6	TGTGCCACCAGCAGAGGGAGAAATAATTCACCCCTCCACTTT	CATSRGRNNSPLHF
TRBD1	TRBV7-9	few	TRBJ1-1	TGTGCCAGCAGCTTAGTTAGGGGACAGGGATGGAACACTGAAGCTTTCTTT	CASSLVRGQGWNTEAFF
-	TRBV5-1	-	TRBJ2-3	TGCGCCAGCAGCCTCGTGCGAAACCCCACAGATACGCAGTATTTT	CASSLVRNPTDTQYF
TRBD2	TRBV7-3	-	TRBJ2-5	TGTGCCAGCAGCTCCCCCAATGGAGCGGGGGGGGTTTTAGAGGAGACCCAGTACTTC	CASSSPNGAGGVLEETQYF
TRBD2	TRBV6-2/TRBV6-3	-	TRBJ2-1	TGTGCCAGCAGTTACTCAGCTAGCGGGCAGTTCTTC	CASSYSASGQFF
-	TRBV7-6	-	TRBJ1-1	TGTGCCAGCACCTTCGGGGGGAACACTGAAGCTTTCTTT	CASTFGGNTEAFF
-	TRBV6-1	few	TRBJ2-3	TGTGCCAGCTCGGAATACACAGATACGCAGTATTTT	CASSEYTDTQYF
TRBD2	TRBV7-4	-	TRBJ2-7	TGTGCCAGCAGCTTCGGGGGGGAGGTCGAGCAGTACTTC	CASSFGGEVEQYF
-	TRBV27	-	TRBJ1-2	TGTGCCAGCAGTTCCATATACAGAGTCGACTATGGCTACACCTTC	CASSSIYRVDYGYTF
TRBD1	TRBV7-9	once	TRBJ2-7	TGTGCCAGCAGCTTACCCTGGGACAGGGGGTTACCGTCCTACGAGCAGTACTTC	CASSLPWDRGLPSYEQYF
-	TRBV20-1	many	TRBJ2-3	TGCAGTGCTAGGAGCGGGCCTAGCACAGATACGCAGTATTTT	CSARSGPSTDTQYF
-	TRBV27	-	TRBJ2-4	TGTGCCAGCAGATTAGGGTCCCAGTCAGGGAACATTCAGTACTTC	CASRLGSQSGNIQYF
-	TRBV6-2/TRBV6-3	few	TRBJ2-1	TGTGCCAGCAGTTACCCCTTCAATGAGCAGTTCTTC	CASSYPFNEQFF
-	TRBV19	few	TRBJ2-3	TGTGCCAGTAGTATAGCTAGGGGCTTGACAGATACGCAGTATTTT	CASSIARGLTDTQYF
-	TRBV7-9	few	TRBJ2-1	TGTGCCAGCAGCCTCGGCGGCCACAATGAGCAGTTCTTC	CASSLGGHNEQFF
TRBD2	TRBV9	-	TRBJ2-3	TGTGCCAGCAGCCCCAAGACTAGCGGGCGCACAGATACGCAGTATTTT	CASSPKTSGRTDTQYF
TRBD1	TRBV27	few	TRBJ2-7	TGTGCCAGCAAGACAGGGGGCTACGAGCAGTACTTC	CASKTGGYEQYF
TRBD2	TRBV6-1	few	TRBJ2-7	TGTGCCAGCAGTGAAGCGCTTTCACGGCTCGGGAGGAACGAGCAGTACTTC	CASSEALSRLGRNEQYF
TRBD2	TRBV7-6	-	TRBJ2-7	TGTGCCAGCAGCTTCCGAAGTAGCGGGAGGGTCAACGAGCAGTACTTC	CASSFRSSGRVNEQYF
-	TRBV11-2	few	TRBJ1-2	TGTGCCAGCAGCACCCCAAGGACAGACACTAACTATGGCTACACCTTC	CASSTPRTDTNYGYTF
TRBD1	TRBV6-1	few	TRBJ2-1	TGTGCCAGCACCCCCGGACAGGGGGGGGCCAATGAGCAGTTCTTC	CASTPGQGGANEQFF
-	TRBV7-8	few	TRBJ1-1	TGTGCCAGCAGCTTAGTAAGGTTTGCAGGGACGGGCACTGAAGCTTTCTTT	CASSLVRFAGTGTEAFF
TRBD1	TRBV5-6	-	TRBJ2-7	TGTGCCAGCAGCCCCTACCGGACAGGGGTCTACGAGCAGTACTTC	CASSPYRTGVYEQYF
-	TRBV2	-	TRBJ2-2	TGTGCCAGCGCGACCGGGCTAACGAACACCGGGGAGCTGTTTTTT	CASATGLTNTGELFF
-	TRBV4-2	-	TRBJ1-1	TGTGCCAGCAGCCAAGGGGGACGCACTGAAGCTTTCTTT	CASSQGGRTEAFF
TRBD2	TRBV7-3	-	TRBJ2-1	TGTGCCAGAAGCTTAAGAATCGGGAGGGCTGCCGTGAATGAGCAGTTCTTC	CARSLRIGRAAVNEQFF
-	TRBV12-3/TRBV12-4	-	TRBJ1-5	TGTGCCAGCAGTTCCGGGACGGTATCATGGCCCCAGCATTTT	CASSSGTVSWPQHF
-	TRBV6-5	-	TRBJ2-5	TGTGCCAGCAGTTACTCGTCGGAAGAAGAGACCCAGTACTTC	CASSYSSEEETQYF
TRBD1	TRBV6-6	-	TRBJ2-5	TGTGCCAGCAGTTATAGGGACAGGGTGATCCCAAGTGGGGAGACCCAGTACTTC	CASSYRDRVIPSGETQYF
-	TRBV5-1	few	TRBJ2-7	TGCGCCAGCAGCCTCAACACAGGGTATCCCAGGAACGAGCAGTACTTC	CASSLNTGYPRNEQYF
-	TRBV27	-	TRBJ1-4	TGTGCCAGCAGTTTAAGGGCAGTAAATGAAAAACTGTTTTTT	CASSLRAVNEKLFF
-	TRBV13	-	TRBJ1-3	TGTGCCAGCAGCTTAGGGCCGGGGGCAGGTGGAAACACCATATATTTT	CASSLGPGAGGNTIYF
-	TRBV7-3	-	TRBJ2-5	TGTGCCAGCAGCTTAGTAGGGACTGGGGGAGAGACCCAGTACTTC	CASSLVGTGGETQYF
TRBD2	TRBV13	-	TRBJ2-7	TGTGCCAGCAGCCTAGAGGCTAGCGGGGGAACCTACGAGCAGTACTTC	CASSLEASGGTYEQYF
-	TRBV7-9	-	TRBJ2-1	TGTGCCAGCAGCTTGGGTCAGAGGACGGGGCCGTTCTTC	CASSLGQRTGPFF
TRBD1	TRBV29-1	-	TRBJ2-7	TGCAGCGCCGGCCGGGACAGTCCCTACGAGCAGTACTTC	CSAGRDSPYEQYF
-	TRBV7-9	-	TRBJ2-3	TGTGCCAGCAGCTTAGCGTGGCCCCCTGAGACCACAGATACGCAGTATTTT	CASSLAWPPETTDTQYF
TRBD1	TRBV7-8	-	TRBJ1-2	TGTGCCAGCAGCTTCGCGGGACAGAACTATGGCTACACCTTC	CASSFAGQNYGYTF
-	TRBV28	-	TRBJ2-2	TGTGCCAGCAGCCCTACTAGGTTGGGCGGGGAGCTGTTTTTT	CASSPTRLGGELFF
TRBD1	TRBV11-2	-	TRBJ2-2	TGTGCCAGCAGCTTAGATCCGGGACAGGGGAACACCGGGGAGCTGTTTTTT	CASSLDPGQGNTGELFF
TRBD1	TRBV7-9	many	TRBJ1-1	TGTGCCAGCAGTCCGACCCCGGACAGGGCAAGGGACACTGAAGCTTTCTTT	CASSPTPDRARDTEAFF
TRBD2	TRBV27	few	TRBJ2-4	TGTGCCAGCAGTTTCGGGACTAGCGGTGTGGCCAAAAACATTCAGTACTTC	CASSFGTSGVAKNIQYF
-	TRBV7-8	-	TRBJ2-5	TGTGCCAGCAGCACGACGGCTAGCACAGAGACCCAGTACTTC	CASSTTASTETQYF
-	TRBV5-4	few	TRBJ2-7	TGTGCCAGCCGCCCAGTTGGGTCCTCCTACGAGCAGTACTTC	CASRPVGSSYEQYF
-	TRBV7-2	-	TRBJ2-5	TGTGCCAGCAGGTCGGGGACTGAGGAGACCCAGTACTTC	CASRSGTEETQYF
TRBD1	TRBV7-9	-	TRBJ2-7	TGTGCCAGCAGCTTAGGCCAGGGGGCTCTCACGTACGAGCAGTACTTC	CASSLGQGALTYEQYF